Below, one TCR beta chain is given with its context. Its specific antigen is unknown. Nothing much larger sits one base from this clone, and base qualities are not available. Additional DNA sequences in this sample encode the identical CDR3. The sample is drawn from a study of blood T cell repertoires in COVID-19 (TCRdb year 2020). For the study in its entirety: Samples from collaborators originated in the United States, Italy and Spain and spanned both the acute and convalescent phases of COVID-19. The material from the prospective study consisted of cDNA or gDNA derived from T cells, B-cell-depleted T cells, or PBMCs. Deeply sampled blood TCRbeta repertoires from subjects exposed to, actively infected with, or recovered from COVID-19 were included in the dataset. The repertoires were made available in a free public database intended to serve as a resource for research on the immune response to SARS-CoV-2. The samples were drawn from two sources: the first 160 participants of the ongoing ImmuneRACE study, and fewer than 1,500 subjects contributed by 6 global collaborators. A de-identified subject ID, COVID-19 status, age in years and sex were almost always included in the sample metadata. Where available, HLA class I and class II types were obtained from metadata supplied by the sample provider rather than from assay-based typing.

Collaborating institutions collected whole blood in K2EDTA tubes following their own protocols. For TCRbeta analysis, collaborators shipped samples as frozen whole blood, isolated PBMCs, or DNA extracted from either of those sample types. TCRbeta CDR3 regions were amplified from genomic DNA using the immunoSEQ Assay, a bias-controlled multiplex PCR. The original methods were these. Nucleated cell counts per sample were estimated from amplification of reference gene primers within the assay. Sequence reads were collapsed and filtered to measure the absolute abundance of every unique TCRbeta CDR3 rearrangement. For each sample, productive Simpson clonality was calculated by taking the square root of Simpson's diversity index across productive rearrangements. TCRdb mirrors the immuneACCESS table, restricted to in-frame sequences. Some clones are absent from its copies; in checked studies, under half trace to an unresolved V gene, and the reason for the others is unknown. The V and J calls and clone size come from that table; D and trimming were worked out from the DNA. The sample records about 200,000 clones, about four fifths of which are singletons. The top ten hold less than 6.5% of the sample.

Results and caveats for the whole study, not just this receptor: Clinical and demographic metadata were provided uncurated, with the amount varying by source and participant.

The TCR comes from a woman between 70 and 85 years old with active or convalescent COVID-19. Sequencing was done on a sample of peripheral blood.

CDR3 protein: CASSLDSGTDTQYF. Here is the DNA: TGCGCCAGCAGCTTGGATTCAGGCACAGATACGCAGTATTTT. This sequence uses TRBV5-1 and TRBJ2-3; no D segment can be confidently identified. The CDR3 holds 14 amino acids from the cysteine to the phenylalanine. The read is trimmed to its CDR3 DNA, 42 bases read in frame from base 1. For CDR1 and CDR2, the germline V gene lists SGHRS and YFSETQ. V and J are truncated by 0 bases and 1 base respectively, leaving an intervening sequence of 6 bases.